These 2 T cell receptor beta chains were sequenced from one sample in a study of T cell responses to AZD1222 COVID-19 vaccine. Clones were read by immunoSEQ multiplex PCR, and TCRdb kept only the in-frame ones, dropping some. This table has some 96,000 clones, less than 85% appearing once. The specimen was peripheral blood, collected 28 days after the second AZD1222 dose. These receptors originate from an adult who received the AZD1222 COVID-19 vaccine.

This clone was seen just once. V is TRBV25-1 and J is TRBJ1-1; D gene ambiguous. Trimming took 4 bases from V and 4 from J, leaving 22 bases between them. The germline V gene encodes CDR1 MGHDK and CDR2 SYGVNS. The CDR3 has 17 residues. The CDR3: CASSARPQVRLGTEAFF. The CDR3 region has the DNA TGTGCCAGCAGTGCGCGACCCCAGGTGCGGTTGGGCACTGAAGCTTTCTTT.

The rearrangement uses TRBV5-1 and TRBJ2-1, with 10 bases lining up with TRBD2. This CDR3 contains 15 residues. Trimming cost V 6 bases and J 10 bases; bases outside gene matches: 13. Germline V gene lookup returns CDR1 SGHRS and CDR2 YFSETQ. CDR3 bases: TGCGCCAGCACCCGTGGTAGCGGGGGGCTAGGGGAGCAGTTCTTC. Residues: CASTRGSGGLGEQFF. Looking up the rest from reference TRBV5-1 and TRBJ2-1 gives the full variable domain: KAGVTQTPRYLIKTRGQQVTLSCSPISGHRSVSWYQQTPGQGLQFLFEYFSETQRNKGNFPGRFSGRQFSNSRSEMNVSTLELGDSALYLCASTRGSGGLGEQFFGPGTRLTVL.